The source of this T cell receptor (gamma chain) is a study of Vδ1+ human thymocytes. Purity of the sorted Vdelta1+ thymocytes ranged from about 96% to 99.6%. Study conclusions and caveats: Roughly 22% of thymic delta-chain sequences were Vdelta2, with few Vdelta3, unlike blood Vdelta1+ controls. Thymic TRG and TRD repertoires appeared highly polyclonal, with Gaussian CDR3 length distributions. Unexpected Vdelta2 sequences could cause misinterpretation of bulk repertoire data.

Notes on this clone: Its antigen is unknown.

CDR1 and CDR2 from the germline V gene are VINAFY and YDVSNSKD. The junction had 8 bases not matched to a gene; V was cut back by 6 bases and J by 6 bases. The CDR3 is made up of 12 amino acids. The template was reverse-transcribed extracted RNA. The CDR3 regions were amplified by multiplex PCR from V-gene primers to a constant-region primer. TCRdb applied CATT to the multiplex PCR reads for clone calling. The data contain about 36,000 gamma-chain clones, over 20% of them singletons. This sequence joins TRGV5 and TRGJ1 or TRGJ2. The receptor's source is a girl under three years old who had congenital heart surgery. The specimen sequenced was Vdelta1+ gamma-delta thymocytes from the thymus. The subset was: FACS-sorted CD3+ TCRalphabeta- TCRVdelta1+ TCRVdelta2- thymocytes. Here the CDR3 DNA reads TGTGCCACCTGGACTTATACTTATAAGAAACTCTTT. The encoded protein is CATWTYTYKKLF.